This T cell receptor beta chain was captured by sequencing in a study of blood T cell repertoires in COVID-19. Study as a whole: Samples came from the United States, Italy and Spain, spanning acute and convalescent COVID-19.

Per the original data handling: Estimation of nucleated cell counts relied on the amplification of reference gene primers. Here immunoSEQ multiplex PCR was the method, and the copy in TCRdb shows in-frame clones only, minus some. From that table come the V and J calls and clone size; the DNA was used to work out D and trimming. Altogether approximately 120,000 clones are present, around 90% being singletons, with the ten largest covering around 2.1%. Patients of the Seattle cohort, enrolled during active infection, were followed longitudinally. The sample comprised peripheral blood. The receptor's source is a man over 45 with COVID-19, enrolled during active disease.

CDR3 residues: CASSLSTDYGYTF. The CDR3 region has the DNA TGTGCCAGCAGCTTGTCAACAGACTATGGCTACACCTTC. The chain recombines TRBV7-9 with TRBJ1-2; D remains unclear. The length of the CDR3 is 13 residues. Trimming left V 3 bases short and J 3 bases short, with 8 bases between. Germline CDR1 is SEHNR and CDR2 is FQNEAQ (reference sequence).